The rows below give T cell receptor beta chains drawn from one sample of a study of cytomegalovirus exposure and HLA in healthy donors. Only in-frame clones appear in the TCRdb table, and some are missing; sequencing was by immunoSEQ multiplex PCR. Among 150,000 or so clones listed, around three quarters were seen once. The sequencing input was PBMCs. All receptors derive from a male donor in good health and CMV-seronegative. Each CDR3 is given with its conserved first and last residue. D genes are given only for firm matches. Clone sizes are given selectively: once, few, many, or a class where the clone is expanded.

V	D	size	J	CDR3	DNA
TRBV28	-	-	TRBJ2-1	CASSTRRDGYNEQFF	TGTGCCAGCAGCACCCGGCGGGACGGATACAATGAGCAGTTCTTC
TRBV7-2	-	-	TRBJ2-7	CASSLAGTVSYEQYF	TGTGCCAGCAGCCTCGCCGGGACTGTCTCCTACGAGCAGTACTTC
TRBV6-1	-	-	TRBJ1-3	CASSEEGKHTIYF	TGTGCCAGCAGTGAAGAGGGGAAACACACCATATATTTT
TRBV10-1	TRBD1	-	TRBJ1-2	CASSLNLHPGQGCGYTF	TGCGCCAGCAGCCTCAACCTTCATCCGGGACAGGGATGTGGCTACACCTTC
TRBV4-3	TRBD2	once	TRBJ2-5	CASSHRRGTSGISEETQYF	TGCGCCAGCAGCCACCGTCGTGGGACTAGCGGGATTTCGGAAGAGACCCAGTACTTC
TRBV2	TRBD1	once	TRBJ1-2	CASSPLWDSFYGYTF	TGTGCCAGCAGTCCCCTCTGGGACAGCTTCTATGGCTACACCTTC
TRBV28	TRBD1	-	TRBJ1-5	CASTPTGSQPQHF	TGTGCCAGCACCCCGACAGGGAGTCAGCCCCAGCATTTT
TRBV6-5	-	-	TRBJ1-2	CASYEETGYTF	TGTGCCAGCTACGAGGAAACTGGCTACACCTTC
TRBV4-3	TRBD1	few	TRBJ2-7	CASSQQQGDTYEQYF	TGCGCCAGCAGCCAGCAACAGGGGGATACCTACGAGCAGTACTTC
TRBV11-2	TRBD1	-	TRBJ1-6	CASSLSGQGRSPLHF	TGTGCCAGCAGCCTATCGGGACAGGGTCGATCACCCCTCCACTTT
TRBV13	TRBD2	-	TRBJ2-1	CASSFGTSYNEQFF	TGTGCCAGCAGCTTTGGGACTAGCTACAATGAGCAGTTCTTC
TRBV19	TRBD2	-	TRBJ2-5	CASSTRTSGRMETQYF	TGTGCCAGTAGTACCCGGACTAGCGGGCGGATGGAGACCCAGTACTTC
TRBV7-9	TRBD2	-	TRBJ2-5	CASSLLAGAETQYF	TGTGCCAGCAGCTTATTAGCGGGAGCCGAGACCCAGTACTTC
TRBV6-1	-	-	TRBJ2-5	CASSEVSLREQYF	TGTGCCAGCAGTGAAGTAAGTCTTAGGGAGCAGTACTTC
TRBV5-1	-	-	TRBJ2-7	CASSLFKGQYEQYF	TGCGCCAGCAGCTTGTTTAAAGGACAGTACGAGCAGTACTTC
TRBV7-2	TRBD2	-	TRBJ2-1	CASSLVPGGNEQFF	TGTGCCAGCAGCTTAGTCCCGGGGGGCAATGAGCAGTTCTTC
TRBV25-1	TRBD1	-	TRBJ1-5	CASRYGTGLNPQHF	TGTGCCAGCAGGTACGGGACAGGCCTTAATCCCCAGCATTTT
TRBV10-3	-	-	TRBJ1-2	CAISGGGALAGYTF	TGTGCCATCAGCGGCGGGGGCGCCTTGGCTGGCTACACCTTC
TRBV28	TRBD1	-	TRBJ1-5	CASSPRDRGQPQHF	TGTGCCAGCAGCCCCCGAGACAGGGGTCAGCCCCAGCATTTT
TRBV19	-	-	TRBJ2-3	CASGSTDTQYF	TGTGCCAGCGGGAGCACAGATACGCAGTATTTT
TRBV2	TRBD1	-	TRBJ2-2	CASSGTGDTGELFF	TGTGCCAGCAGTGGGACAGGGGACACCGGGGAGCTGTTTTTT
TRBV5-3	-	-	TRBJ2-5	CARSLESEVGTQYF	TGTGCCAGAAGCTTGGAATCCGAGGTAGGAACCCAGTACTTC
TRBV30	TRBD2	-	TRBJ2-7	CACIRLAGAYEQYF	TGTGCCTGTATTCGACTAGCGGGAGCCTACGAGCAGTACTTC
TRBV30	-	-	TRBJ1-5	CAWSPGGGGQPQHF	TGTGCCTGGAGCCCGGGAGGAGGGGGACAGCCCCAGCATTTT
TRBV19	-	few	TRBJ1-1	CASSTDLNTEAFF	TGTGCCAGTAGTACAGACTTGAACACTGAAGCTTTCTTT
TRBV2	-	-	TRBJ2-1	CASSARDINNEQFF	TGTGCCAGCAGTGCCCGGGACATAAACAATGAGCAGTTCTTC
TRBV5-5	-	-	TRBJ1-1	CASSLARGIQGRKDTEAFF	TGTGCCAGCAGCTTGGCCAGGGGTATTCAGGGCAGGAAGGACACTGAAGCTTTCTTT
TRBV19	-	-	TRBJ1-1	CASSISFSAARGEAFF	TGTGCCAGTAGTATCAGTTTTTCGGCGGCACGAGGTGAAGCTTTCTTT
TRBV9	-	-	TRBJ1-2	CASSDSNYGYTF	TGTGCCAGCAGCGACTCTAACTATGGCTACACCTTC
TRBV6-6	-	-	TRBJ1-1	CASSGYGYTEAFF	TGTGCCAGCAGTGGATACGGGTACACTGAAGCTTTCTTT
TRBV28	TRBD2	-	TRBJ2-3	CASRSERDTDTQYF	TGTGCCAGCAGGAGCGAGCGGGACACAGATACGCAGTATTTT
TRBV28	-	-	TRBJ2-5	CASSWGHKETQYF	TGTGCCAGCAGTTGGGGGCACAAAGAGACCCAGTACTTC
TRBV10-3	TRBD2	few	TRBJ2-1	CAISSGGDSYNEQFF	TGTGCCATCAGTTCCGGGGGGGATTCCTACAATGAGCAGTTCTTC
TRBV6-6	TRBD1	once	TRBJ1-4	CASRPRDRGGGEKLFF	TGTGCCAGCAGGCCCAGGGACAGGGGAGGAGGTGAAAAACTGTTTTTT
TRBV2	-	-	TRBJ2-3	CASKIGQLTSTDTQYF	TGTGCCAGCAAGATAGGACAGCTCACTAGCACAGATACGCAGTATTTT
TRBV29-1	TRBD1	-	TRBJ2-7	CSVEENDRGSEQYF	TGCAGCGTTGAAGAGAACGACAGGGGTTCAGAGCAGTACTTC
TRBV4-2	-	-	TRBJ1-1	CASSHTSVPLNTEAFF	TGTGCCAGCAGCCACACATCCGTGCCCTTGAACACTGAAGCTTTCTTT
TRBV18	-	-	TRBJ1-1	CASSPESGDTEAFF	TGTGCCAGCTCACCCGAATCGGGGGACACTGAAGCTTTCTTT
TRBV15	-	-	TRBJ2-5	CATSRGSLTSQETQYF	TGTGCCACCAGCAGAGGATCTTTGACTAGCCAAGAGACCCAGTACTTC
TRBV4-1	TRBD2	-	TRBJ2-7	CASSQGLSGTQKLDTYEQYF	TGCGCCAGCAGCCAAGGCCTAAGCGGGACCCAGAAACTAGACACCTACGAGCAGTACTTC
TRBV7-2	-	-	TRBJ2-1	CASSLDAGGEQFF	TGTGCCAGCAGCTTAGACGCGGGTGGGGAGCAGTTCTTC
TRBV11-1	TRBD1	once	TRBJ2-7	CASSHRGTGQYF	TGTGCCAGCAGCCACAGGGGGACGGGGCAGTACTTC
TRBV30	TRBD1	once	TRBJ1-4	CAWDRGQDEKLFF	TGTGCCTGGGACAGGGGGCAGGATGAAAAACTGTTTTTT
TRBV7-3	TRBD2	-	TRBJ2-5	CASSSNLGGAQYF	TGTGCCAGCAGCTCAAATTTGGGAGGGGCCCAGTACTTC
TRBV4-3	-	-	TRBJ2-6	CASSQAGSGANVLTF	TGCGCCAGCAGCCAAGCCGGCTCTGGGGCCAACGTCCTGACTTTC
TRBV4-2	-	-	TRBJ1-5	CASSREDQPQHF	TGTGCCAGCAGCCGGGAGGACCAGCCCCAGCATTTT
TRBV5-1	-	-	TRBJ2-6	CASSRRAGTGGANVLTF	TGCGCCAGCAGCCGGAGGGCAGGGACGGGTGGGGCCAACGTCCTGACTTTC
TRBV7-9	-	-	TRBJ1-3	CASSSSQGNTIYF	TGTGCCAGCAGCTCCTCCCAGGGAAACACCATATATTTT